This T cell receptor beta chain was sequenced for a study of identical twins. This clonotype occurred a few times. Between the trimmed V and J ends, which lost 7 bases and 0 bases, there was a span of 9 bases. In germline, CDR1 is SEHNR, CDR2 FQNEAQ (reference sequence). The CDR3 spans 13 residues. TCRdb re-called the 5' RACE reads through MiXCR, storing one row per CDR3 protein. In the table there are over 200,000 distinct CDR3 sequences, around 10% of which are singletons. The sample consisted of memory (CD45RO+) T cells sorted from blood. The chain carries TRBV7-9 and TRBJ1-1; D remains unclear. This receptor was taken from a woman aged 18-29 years in good health. Written as DNA, the CDR3 is TGTGCCAGCACGGATCAGCTGAACACTGAAGCTTTCTTT. As protein: CASTDQLNTEAFF. The full variable domain, rest sourced from reference TRBV7-9 and TRBJ1-1, is DTGVSQNPRHKITKRGQNVTFRCDPISEHNRLYWYRQTLGQGPEFLTYFQNEAQLEKSRLLSDRFSAERPKGSFSTLEIQRTEQGDSAMYLCASTDQLNTEAFFGQGTRLTVV.